A single sample is the source of the 25 T cell receptor beta chains below, sequenced in a study of blood T cell repertoires in COVID-19. The data were produced by immunoSEQ multiplex PCR, yet TCRdb's version contains in-frame clones alone and is incomplete. This sample has about 140,000 clones; roughly 86% occur once, and the top ten carry 7.5% to 8.5%. Material: peripheral blood. Every receptor here comes from a woman aged 55-70 years with acute or convalescent COVID-19.

The CDR3 sequence is CASSSMGGIMNQPQHF. DNA for the CDR3: TGTGCCAGCTCCTCTATGGGAGGGATAATGAATCAGCCCCAGCATTTT. The rearrangement links TRBV18 to TRBJ1-5; D uncertain. CDR1 is KGHSH, CDR2 LQKENI, per germline. The CDR3 extends over 16 amino acids. Trimming removed 6 bases from V and 4 bases from J, with 19 bases in between. The variable domain in full, with the rest retrieved from reference TRBV18 and TRBJ1-5, is NAGVMQNPRHLVRRRGQEARLRCSPMKGHSHVYWYRQLPEEGLKFMVYLQKENIIDESGMPKERFSAEFPKEGPSILRIQQVVRGDSAAYFCASSSMGGIMNQPQHFGDGTRLSIL.

The rearrangement uses TRBV5-6 and TRBJ2-5; D uncertain. Germline values: CDR1 SGHDT, CDR2 YYEEEE. V lost 1 base, J lost 0 bases, and 16 bases lay in between. The CDR3 contains 17 residues. DNA for the CDR3: TGTGCCAGCAGCTTGCGCAGAGCGTTATCCAACCAAGAGACCCAGTACTTC. Its translation: CASSLRRALSNQETQYF.

The chain recombines TRBV6-5 with TRBJ2-7; 7 bases align to TRBD1. The CDR3 sequence is 14 residues long. After removal of 6 bases from V and 0 bases from J, the junction contained 5 bases not matched to a gene. Germline V gene sequence: CDR1 MNHEY, CDR2 SVGAGI. The CDR3 sequence is CASRNRDSSYEQYF. The CDR3 DNA reads TGTGCCAGCAGAAACCGGGACAGCTCCTACGAGCAGTACTTC.

The V call is TRBV7-9, the J call TRBJ2-2, with 7 bases matching TRBD1. The CDR3 has 18 amino acids. J was trimmed by 0 bases and V by 1 base; bases with no gene match: 8. In germline, CDR1 is SEHNR, CDR2 FQNEAQ (reference sequence). For the CDR3, the DNA is TGTGCCAGCAGCTTAGAGGGCACCGGGACAGCGAACACCGGGGAGCTGTTTTTT. Translating it yields CASSLEGTGTANTGELFF.

V is TRBV28 and J is TRBJ2-5; 10 nucleotides align to TRBD2. The CDR3 totals 14 residues. Germline V gives CDR1 MDHEN, CDR2 SYDVKM. J was trimmed by 1 base and V by 4 bases; bases with no gene match: 0. This chain's CDR3 is CASSSSGGQETQYF. The CDR3 bases are TGTGCCAGCAGTTCTAGCGGGGGCCAAGAGACCCAGTACTTC. The full variable domain, completed using reference TRBV28 and TRBJ2-5, is DVKVTQSSRYLVKRTGEKVFLECVQDMDHENMFWYRQDPGLGLRLIYFSYDVKMKEKGDIPEGYSVSREKKERFSLILESASTNQTSMYLCASSSSGGQETQYFGPGTRLLVL.

The J gene is TRBJ1-2, the V gene TRBV7-2, with D maybe TRBD1 (5 bases). CDR1 SGHTA and CDR2 FQGNSA come from the germline V gene. The length of the CDR3 is 15 residues. V was pared by 0 bases and J by 4 bases, with 12 bases between. DNA of the CDR3: TGTGCCAGCAGCTTAGCCAGGACATTGGGCTATGGCTACACCTTC. This encodes CASSLARTLGYGYTF.

The gene calls are TRBV21-1 and TRBJ2-7; TRBD1, as called in the table, went unchecked against the DNA. TRBV21-1 is annotated as a pseudogene. This CDR3 has 14 residues. CDR3 sequence: CASSKGPGPYEQYF. The CDR3 region has the DNA TGTGCCAGCAGCAAGGGGCCAGGCCCCTACGAGCAGTACTTC.

The rearrangement joins TRBV6-5 to TRBJ1-1, with 8 bases that match TRBD1. From germline, CDR1 is MNHEY and CDR2 SVGAGI. The CDR3 covers 14 residues. The J segment lost 0 bases and the V segment lost 7 bases, leaving 4 bases of the junction unmatched. CDR3 loop: CASKYRGVNTEAFF. The CDR3 nucleotides read TGTGCCAGCAAATACAGGGGGGTGAACACTGAAGCTTTCTTT.

The sample holds a few counts of this clone. The chain combines TRBV27 with TRBJ2-7; TRBD1 matches at 8 bases. Per germline, CDR1 MNHEY and CDR2 SMNVEV (reference sequence). Trimming cost V 2 bases and J 5 bases; bases outside gene matches: 2. The CDR3 consists of 13 residues. The CDR3 region has the DNA TGTGCCAGCAGTTTACACAGGGGGAACGAGCAGTACTTC. Translating gives CASSLHRGNEQYF.

The chain has TRBV30 and TRBJ1-1; the D gene is possibly TRBD1 (6 bases). This CDR3 has 13 residues. Germline CDR1 reads GTSNPN; CDR2 reads SVGIG (reference sequence). Trimming pared 3 bases from V and 1 base from J, leaving 9 bases between. The CDR3 here is CAWRRTANTEAFF. For the CDR3, the DNA is TGTGCCTGGAGAAGGACAGCGAACACTGAAGCTTTCTTT.

This clone has just one count. The V gene is TRBV5-4, the J gene TRBJ2-3, with D tentatively TRBD1 (6 bases). The germline CDR1 and CDR2 sequences are SGHNT and YYREEE (reference sequence). V shed 2 bases and J shed 5 bases, with 18 bases lying between them. The CDR3 has 16 residues. In DNA form, the CDR3 reads TGTGCCAGCAGCTTCCTAGGGGGTCAGCCCCTAGATACGCAGTATTTT. Its translation: CASSFLGGQPLDTQYF.

As for this clone: Sequence at one end of the junction differs from germline and may be a read error. This chain links TRBV3-1 (or the pseudogene TRBV3-2) with TRBJ1-4, with 9 bases identical to TRBD1. Germline lookup yields CDR1 LGHDT and CDR2 YNNKEL (reference sequence). The CDR3 covers 17 residues. The CDR3 nucleotides are TGTGCCAGCAGCCAAGATCGTAGTGGGGACAGGGATGAAAATCTGTTTTTT. It is translated as CASSQDRSGDRDENLFF.

J is TRBJ2-1 and V is TRBV3-1 (or the pseudogene TRBV3-2); 8 bases agree with TRBD1. The CDR3 runs to 13 residues. V dropped 1 base and J dropped 13; count of bases not matched to a gene: 6. From germline, CDR1 is LGHDT and CDR2 YNNKEL (reference sequence). CDR3 sequence reads: CASSQAWTGYQFF. The DNA for the CDR3 is TGTGCCAGCAGCCAAGCGTGGACAGGGTATCAGTTCTTC.

This chain connects TRBV30 to TRBJ2-1; TRBD2 aligns across 11 bases. The CDR3 spans 13 residues. The germline V gene encodes CDR1 GTSNPN and CDR2 SVGIG (reference sequence). CDR3 residues: CAFSGGAENEQFF. The CDR3, as DNA: TGTGCTTTTAGCGGGGGGGCCGAGAATGAGCAGTTCTTC.

In its sample, this clone was seen once. V is TRBV4-2 and J is TRBJ1-2; 9 bases match TRBD1. The CDR3 has 14 residues. The germline V gene has CDR1 LGHNA and CDR2 YNFKEQ. With V trimmed by 4 bases and J by 7 bases, 7 bases remained unmatched. The CDR3 region has the DNA TGTGCCAGCAGCCCCGCGGGACAGGGTGGTGGCTACACCTTC. It translates to CASSPAGQGGGYTF.

Concerning this clone: At one boundary the junction diverges from the germline segment, which might be a read error. This chain links TRBV7-7 with TRBJ2-1, with TRBD2 matching 8 bases. Germline V gene sequence: CDR1 SSHAT, CDR2 FNYEAQ (reference sequence). CDR3 length equals 14 residues. DNA for the CDR3: TGTGCTAGCAGCCCTTCGGGACTAGGGAATGAGCAGTTCTTC. It codes for CASSPSGLGNEQFF.

The rearrangement uses TRBV9 and TRBJ1-1, with no clear D. The length of the CDR3 is 12 residues. V was shortened by 4 bases and J by 8 bases, with 12 bases between the two germline ends. The germline CDR1 and CDR2 sequences are SGDLS and YYNGEE. The CDR3 sequence is CASSPLNSEAFF. The CDR3 coding sequence is TGTGCCAGCAGCCCCCTAAATTCGGAAGCTTTCTTT.

In nucleotides, the CDR3 is TGTGCCAGCAGTTTACTCCCGGGACAGGGGGGTGGCTACACCTTC. This sequence encodes CASSLLPGQGGGYTF. This chain joins TRBV28 and TRBJ1-2; 11 nucleotides align to TRBD1. V lost 2 bases to trimming and J lost 7 bases; unmatched junction nucleotides: 6. CDR1 is MDHEN, CDR2 SYDVKM, per germline. The CDR3 is 15 amino acids.

The chain carries TRBV7-9 and TRBJ1-6; 7 bases map to TRBD1. The junction had 13 bases not matched to a gene; V was cut back by 10 bases and J by 7 bases. Looked up from germline, CDR1 is SEHNR and CDR2 is FQNEAQ (reference sequence). The CDR3 contains 15 residues. CDR3 sequence reads: CATDGGGDTNSPLHF. DNA of the CDR3: TGTGCCACCGATGGAGGGGGCGATACCAATTCACCCCTCCACTTT.

The CDR3 here is CAWGSPARVPSSPLHF. The CDR3, as DNA: TGTGCCTGGGGCAGCCCGGCCAGGGTCCCTTCATCACCCCTCCACTTT. The chain employs TRBV30 and TRBJ1-6; TRBD1 might be the D (5 bases). CDR1 GTSNPN and CDR2 SVGIG come from the germline V gene (reference sequence). This CDR3 is built from 16 residues. V shed 5 bases and J shed 10 bases, with 24 bases lying between them.

The V and J genes are TRBV18 and TRBJ2-2; 7 positions agree with TRBD1. CDR1 is KGHSH and CDR2 is LQKENI in the germline V gene. The CDR3 extends over 17 amino acids. The trim removed 0 bases at V and 0 bases at J, leaving 4 bases unmatched. In DNA, the CDR3 is TGTGCCAGCTCACCACCGAGGGACAGAGCGAACACCGGGGAGCTGTTTTTT. The encoded protein is CASSPPRDRANTGELFF.

The chain has TRBV19 and TRBJ1-5, with D possibly being TRBD1 (5 bases). The V end was cut by 4 bases, the J end by 3 bases, with 10 bases between. The CDR3 runs 14 residues. The germline CDR1 and CDR2 sequences are LNHDA and SQIVND (reference sequence). CDR3 nucleotides: TGTGCCAGTAGTACTCGGACAATCAATCAGCCCCAGCATTTT. Residues: CASSTRTINQPQHF. The full variable domain, rest sourced from reference TRBV19 and TRBJ1-5, is DGGITQSPKYLFRKEGQNVTLSCEQNLNHDAMYWYRQDPGQGLRLIYYSQIVNDFQKGDIAEGYSVSREKKESFPLTVTSAQKNPTAFYLCASSTRTINQPQHFGDGTRLSIL.

The chain links TRBV14 to TRBJ1-1; 9 bases align to TRBD1. The junction had 10 bases not matched to a gene; V was cut back by 6 bases and J by 5 bases. Germline V gene sequence: CDR1 SGHDN, CDR2 FVKESK. The CDR3 has 15 amino acids. DNA for the CDR3: TGTGCCAGCAGTACCGGACAGGGGAGTGGGACTGAAGCTTTCTTT. It encodes CASSTGQGSGTEAFF.

This chain links TRBV9 with TRBJ1-2, with a tentative D call TRBD1 (5 bases). Germline V lookup: CDR1 SGDLS, CDR2 YYNGEE. Between the trimmed V and J ends, which lost 4 bases and 7 bases, there was a span of 23 bases. CDR3 length: 16 amino acids. In DNA form, the CDR3 reads TGTGCCAGCAGCACTACGCTGGGGCGAACCGTGGCTGGCTACACCTTC. Protein product: CASSTTLGRTVAGYTF.

This chain joins TRBV4-1 and TRBJ1-1; 10 bases map to TRBD1. The CDR3 is made up of 15 amino acids. Germline-derived CDR1 and CDR2 are MGHRA and YSYEKL. Trimming cost V 4 bases and J 1 base; bases outside gene matches: 3. CDR3 amino acids: CASSRRQGANTEAFF. The CDR3, as DNA: TGCGCCAGCAGCCGACGACAGGGGGCGAACACTGAAGCTTTCTTT.